The source of this TCR beta chain is a study of early T cells in non-severe SARS-CoV-2 infection. Researchers tagged individual cDNA molecules with unique molecular identifiers. Using its own MiXCR run on the 5' RACE reads, TCRdb lists one record per CDR3 protein. Seen here are some 57,000 distinct CDR3 sequences, approximately 10% observed once, and the top ten hold around 3.7%. Germline lookup yields CDR1 SGHRS and CDR2 YFSETQ. The CDR3 length is 15 residues. V was pared by 5 bases and J by 0 bases, with 13 bases between. This clonotype was seen a few times. The material sequenced was whole blood, taken at baseline. The J gene is TRBJ2-3, the V gene TRBV5-1; the D gene is possibly TRBD1 (6 bases). The sequence came from an adult who was a healthcare worker with PCR-confirmed SARS-CoV-2 infection or an uninfected control (not recorded which). CDR3 nucleotides: TGCGCCAGCAGGCTGCGACAGGCTAGCACAGATACGCAGTATTTT. Protein: CASRLRQASTDTQYF.